This record looks at one T cell receptor beta chain sequence and its context. The antigen remains unidentified. CDR3 length equals 18 residues. V was clipped by 3 bases and J by 0 bases; unmatched bases: 8. CDR1 SGHVS and CDR2 FNYEAQ come from the germline V gene. These data belong to a study of cytomegalovirus exposure and HLA in healthy donors. PCR involved 60 Vbeta and 13 Jbeta primers. In the source study's methods: In a later analysis, 79 million or so unique TCR beta chains included roughly 11 million shared by two or more donors. Method: immunoSEQ multiplex PCR; TCRdb's copy keeps in-frame clones and lacks some. Clone size and the V and J calls come from that table; the DNA yielded D and trimming. Of hundreds of thousands of clones in the sample, roughly 78% were seen once. Study-level findings and limits: Rare TCR sequences predominated, though certain public TCRs were found in many donors. A classifier reportedly called cytomegalovirus status with high sensitivity and specificity.

This clonotype was obtained from a boy aged 10-17 years in good health and CMV-seronegative. The sample was PBMCs. The rearrangement joins TRBV7-6 to TRBJ1-6; the match to TRBD1 covers 7 bases. DNA of the CDR3: TGTGCCAGCAGCTTGACAGGGTGGAGGAGCTCCTATAATTCACCCCTCCACTTT. This gives the protein CASSLTGWRSSYNSPLHF.